This T cell receptor beta chain was found in a study of T cell repertoires in cytomegalovirus infection. TCRdb re-derived calls from the reads in MiXCR, one entry per CDR3 protein. The repertoire has fewer than 200,000 distinct CDR3 sequences, about 15% of them found once; the top ten carry over 25%. Germline CDR1 reads SQVTM; CDR2 reads ANQGSEA. Trimming removed 5 bases at V and 2 bases at J, with 9 bases between. CDR3 length: 12 residues. Sequencing input: PBMCs. The receptor comes from a human donor in good health (CMV status not recorded). Some clones in this sample may be carry-over from other donors' samples. This chain links TRBV29-1 with TRBJ1-2; D gene ambiguous. DNA for the CDR3: TGCAGCGTTACAACAGACAACTATGGCTACACCTTC. Protein sequence: CSVTTDNYGYTF.